Below are 7 T cell receptor beta chains sequenced from a single sample in a study of shared T cell receptors in the human thymus. Repertoires were generated with immunoSEQ multiplex PCR, while TCRdb's copy carries only in-frame clones and drops some. The sample lists hundreds of thousands of clones, 88% occurring once. This sample was also put to use in a study of human thymus T cells.

Sequencing was performed on thymocytes. Receptors were obtained from a boy less than two years old with a congenital heart defect.

This chain's CDR3 is CASSCSSGASYEQYF. For the CDR3, the DNA is TGTGCCAGCAGCTGTTCTAGCGGGGCCTCCTACGAGCAGTACTTC. The chain uses TRBV11-3 and TRBJ2-7, with TRBD2 matching over 9 bases. The germline V gene has CDR1 SGHNT and CDR2 YENEEA. V dropped 4 bases and J dropped 0; count of bases not matched to a gene: 4. CDR3 size: 15 residues.

This clone appeared a single time. The chain combines TRBV12-5 with TRBJ2-3; perhaps TRBD2 as D (6 bases). In germline, CDR1 is LGHNT, CDR2 FRNRAP. This CDR3 has 13 residues. The ends were cut back, 9 bases at V and 4 bases at J, with 14 bases in the middle. This chain's CDR3 is CASCTSSADTQYF. The CDR3 nucleotides are TGTGCTAGCTGCACTAGCAGCGCAGATACGCAGTATTTT.

This clone was picked up one time. V gene TRBV6-4 combines with J gene TRBJ2-3; TRBD2 is a possible D gene (6 bases). This CDR3 comprises 14 residues. Germline V lookup: CDR1 MRHNA, CDR2 SNTAGT. Trimming removed 3 bases at V and 1 base at J, with 8 bases between. CDR3 coding DNA: TGTGCCAGCAGTGAAGGAGGGGGCACAGATACGCAGTATTTT. Protein sequence: CASSEGGGTDTQYF.

The rearrangement links TRBV10-1 to TRBJ1-1; no firm D call. The CDR3 loop spans 9 amino acids. CDR1 is WNHNN, CDR2 SYGVQD, per germline (reference sequence). The V end was cut by 6 bases, the J end by 8 bases, with 4 bases between. CDR3 DNA: TGCGCCAGCAGGAGGGAAGCTTTCTTT. Its protein is CASRREAFF.

Notes on this clone: The identical CDR3 is also encoded by other nucleotide sequences in the sample. V and J are TRBV7-9 and TRBJ2-7, with TRBD1 matching over 11 bases. This CDR3 is 14 amino acids long. V lost 5 bases, J lost 2 bases, and 2 bases stayed unmatched. Germline V lookup: CDR1 SEHNR, CDR2 FQNEAQ (reference sequence). In DNA, the CDR3 is TGTGCCAGCAGCAGGGACAGGGGGACCTACGAGCAGTACTTC. It codes for CASSRDRGTYEQYF.

CDR3 DNA sequence: TGTGCCAGCAATAGCGGGGCCACAGATACGCAGTATTTT. It specifies CASNSGATDTQYF. The chain employs TRBV9 and TRBJ2-3; 8 bases fit TRBD2. V gave up 6 bases and J gave up 2 bases; unmatched junction bases: 2. The CDR3 extends over 13 amino acids. Looked up from germline, CDR1 is SGDLS and CDR2 is YYNGEE.

The chain couples TRBV5-4 to TRBJ2-2; D not certain. The CDR3 covers 16 residues. Trimming took 4 bases from V and 2 from J, leaving 15 bases between them. CDR1 and CDR2 from the germline V gene are SGHNT and YYREEE (reference sequence). The CDR3 spells CASSKRPDTNTGELFF. DNA of the CDR3: TGTGCCAGCAGCAAACGCCCCGACACAAACACCGGGGAGCTGTTTTTT.